The entry that follows covers one T cell receptor beta chain sequence. Its specific antigen is unknown. Per-base qualities were not stored, and no clone one base away is much larger. Peripheral blood CD8+ and CD4+ T cells from healthy donors, Susac syndrome patients and multiple sclerosis patients were profiled by high-throughput TCR beta sequencing. Multiple sclerosis controls were treatment-naive patients with stable or active relapsing-remitting disease fulfilling revised McDonald criteria. Bulk CD8+ and CD4+ T cells were purified magnetically by negative isolation, whereas CD8+ TEMRA cells were enriched by FACS. Blood was drawn into EDTA tubes, processed within 24 hours, and PBMCs were isolated by density gradient centrifugation. PBMCs intended for TCR sequencing were cryopreserved in liquid nitrogen and thawed later in a water bath at 37 degrees C. The sorted or isolated CD4+, CD8+ and CD8+ TEMRA cells had a purity of 90% or higher.

The data are from a study of CD8 T cells in Susac syndrome (dated by TCRdb to the late 2010s). With regard to the full study: Whether CD8+ T cell activation and differentiation in Susac syndrome was antigen driven was tested using repertoire sequencing. CD8+ T cell repertoire clonality was compared between over 9 healthy donors, approximately 14 Susac syndrome patients and around 15 multiple sclerosis patients.

Reading from cysteine to phenylalanine, the CDR3 counts 21 amino acids. Solely the CDR3 DNA is kept, with 63 bases framed from the first base. Trimming leaves V shorter by 4 bases and J shorter by 3 bases, with the junction holding 24 bases beyond the gene matches. CDR1 MNHNS and CDR2 SASEGT were looked up in the germline V gene. Paper-wide results and their limitations: The study acknowledged that relatively few individuals were included in the TCR sequencing and HLA analysis.

RNA was extracted with the RNeasy kit and about 0.5 to 1 ug was reverse transcribed using random hexamers. TCR beta CDR3 regions were amplified with the immunoSEQ multiplex PCR assay covering 54 Vbeta and 13 Jbeta segments. PCR amplification bias was corrected by using a synthetic template baseline for primer optimization and computational correction. Regarding the original processing steps: Reads were annotated to V, D and J genes according to IMGT and were analyzed with immunoSEQ Analyzer, with only productive sequences retained. Clonality was computed as one minus Shannon entropy normalized by log2 of the number of productive unique sequences. For each patient and control, public and private clones were evaluated among the 100 most prevalent clones. A clone was defined as Susac-specific if it was absent from the healthy and MS cohorts, from some 980 published viral clones and from other ImmuneACCESS disease sequences. Starting from the raw public reads, TCRdb applied fastp trimming at Q25, assembled clones with MiXCR and retained in-frame beta chains. One record per CDR3 amino acid sequence lists the most common genes and DNA. In this record, the V and J calls reflect TCRdb's handling and not the investigators' own analysis. Present in this sample are 330,000 or so distinct CDR3 sequences, almost 85% of which were seen just once. 0.21% of the sample comes from the top ten.

The sequenced sample consisted of CD8+ T cells from PBMCs. The TCR sequence derives from a human donor with multiple sclerosis. Recombination connected TRBV6-1 to TRBJ2-7; TRBD1 matches 10 bases in the middle. Here is the DNA: TGTGCCAGCAGTGGAGGACAGGGGGATCTCAGGGGGTCACCCGACGTCTACGAGCAGTACTTC. This codes for CASSGGQGDLRGSPDVYEQYF.